What follows are 13 T cell receptor beta chains derived from one specimen sequenced in a study of T cells in Graves' hyperthyroidism and ophthalmopathy. TCR beta CDR3 regions were amplified from RNA transcripts. In the first-round RT-PCR of the TCR CDR3, the HTBI primer set was used. TCRdb re-called the multiplex PCR reads with MiXCR, one entry per CDR3 protein. The sample has around 350,000 distinct CDR3 sequences, about 15% seen once. What was sequenced was blood. The receptors shown here come from a woman between 18 and 29 years old with Graves' hyperthyroidism that later progressed to Graves' ophthalmopathy.

The sample holds many counts of this clonotype. The chain carries TRBV5-1 and TRBJ2-1; 7 nucleotides match TRBD2. Germline loops: CDR1 SGHRS, CDR2 YFSETQ. The CDR3 covers 15 residues. The J segment lost 6 bases and the V segment lost 0 bases, leaving 6 bases of the junction unmatched. CDR3 region: CASSLGGGRANEQFF. As DNA, the CDR3 is TGCGCCAGCAGCTTGGGGGGTGGGAGGGCCAATGAGCAGTTCTTC.

This clonotype was observed at least ten times. V usage is TRBV18 and J usage is TRBJ1-5, with D tentatively TRBD1 (5 bases). This CDR3 has 14 amino acids. V gave up 6 bases and J gave up 6 bases, with 15 bases separating them. Germline V CDR1 and CDR2: KGHSH, LQKENI. Here the CDR3 DNA reads TGTGCCAGCTCGGGGCAGGGTCTGGGTCAGCCCCAGCATTTT. Amino acids: CASSGQGLGQPQHF.

This clonotype was observed many times. The chain employs TRBV30 and TRBJ2-3, with 8 bases that match TRBD2. CDR1 GTSNPN and CDR2 SVGIG come from the germline V gene (reference sequence). V dropped 3 bases and J dropped 2; count of bases not matched to a gene: 7. The CDR3 has 15 amino acids. The CDR3 region is CAWSSGGLVTDTQYF. CDR3 coding DNA: TGTGCCTGGAGCAGTGGGGGACTAGTCACAGATACGCAGTATTTT.

The sample holds many counts of this clonotype. This chain joins TRBV28 and TRBJ2-3; 10 nucleotides match TRBD2. Looked up from germline, CDR1 is MDHEN and CDR2 is SYDVKM. V gave up 6 bases and J gave up 4 bases; unmatched junction bases: 7. CDR3 length: 15 residues. CDR3 DNA: TGTGCCAGCAGCTCCAAGCGGGAGGGTCCAGATACGCAGTATTTT. Protein product: CASSSKREGPDTQYF. The entire variable domain, with the rest obtained from reference TRBV28 and TRBJ2-3, is as follows: DVKVTQSSRYLVKRTGEKVFLECVQDMDHENMFWYRQDPGLGLRLIYFSYDVKMKEKGDIPEGYSVSREKKERFSLILESASTNQTSMYLCASSSKREGPDTQYFGPGTRLTVL.

Turning to this clonotype: With a much larger clone just one base away, this may be a read error. The rearrangement links TRBV5-6 to TRBJ2-1, with 7 bases lining up with TRBD2. Germline trimming cut 4 bases from V and 0 bases from J; bases unmatched to any gene: 4. The CDR3 loop spans 15 amino acids. Germline CDR1 is SGHDT and CDR2 is YYEEEE. CDR3: CASSPLASSYNEQFF. The CDR3 nucleotides are TGTGCCAGCAGCCCACTAGCGAGCTCCTACAATGAGCAGTTCTTC.

This clonotype was detected ten times or more. This chain links TRBV28 with TRBJ1-2, with D possibly TRBD1 on 6 matching bases. Germline loops: CDR1 MDHEN, CDR2 SYDVKM. The V and J ends lost 8 bases and 5 bases respectively, with 18 bases between them. The CDR3 has 14 amino acids. The CDR3 DNA reads as TGTGCCAGCGTTATAGGGGGGATCCCGTATGGCTACACCTTC. As protein: CASVIGGIPYGYTF.

The chain is built from TRBV12-3 or TRBV12-4 and TRBJ2-2; tentatively, D is TRBD2 (5 bases). This CDR3 has 13 amino acids. Trimming removed 4 bases from V and 6 bases from J, with 9 bases in between. The CDR3 is CASSYLGAGELFF. As DNA, the CDR3 is TGTGCCAGCAGTTACCTCGGGGCCGGGGAGCTGTTTTTT.

V and J are TRBV15 and TRBJ2-3; D uncertain. This CDR3 spans 14 amino acids. Germline V gives CDR1 LNHNV, CDR2 YYDKDF (reference sequence). The V gene lost 1 base and the J gene lost 0 bases, with 5 bases spanning the gap. The CDR3 here is CATSRGVSTDTQYF. The CDR3 DNA sequence: TGTGCCACCAGCAGAGGCGTGAGCACAGATACGCAGTATTTT.

This clonotype was seen at least ten times. The V call is TRBV30, the J call TRBJ1-5, with D perhaps matching TRBD1 (5 bases). The ends were cut back, 2 bases at V and 5 bases at J, with 13 bases in the middle. Germline V lookup: CDR1 GTSNPN, CDR2 SVGIG (reference sequence). CDR3 length: 14 amino acids. The chain's CDR3 is CAWSLGAGDQPQHF. CDR3 sequence (DNA): TGTGCCTGGAGTCTAGGGGCCGGAGATCAGCCCCAGCATTTT.

J is TRBJ1-5 and V is TRBV27; D might be TRBD1 (6 bases). CDR1 MNHEY and CDR2 SMNVEV come from the germline V gene (reference sequence). V was cut by 2 bases and J by 7 bases, with 15 bases left in between. This CDR3 has 15 amino acids. The DNA of the CDR3 is TGTGCCAGCAGTTTACGGGGGCTCCCTCGGCAGCCCCAGCATTTT. The encoded protein is CASSLRGLPRQPQHF.

This clonotype was found many times. The chain is built from TRBV11-2 and TRBJ2-1; 9 nucleotides agree with TRBD2. The CDR3 contains 15 residues. The V and J ends lost 0 bases and 4 bases, in that order; junction bases with no gene match: 1. The germline gives CDR1 SGHAT, CDR2 FQNNGV. The CDR3 nucleotides read TGTGCCAGCAGCTTAGATAGCGGGAGTTACAATGAGCAGTTCTTC. Translating it yields CASSLDSGSYNEQFF. The full variable domain, rest sourced from reference TRBV11-2 and TRBJ2-1, is EAGVAQSPRYKIIEKRQSVAFWCNPISGHATLYWYQQILGQGPKLLIQFQNNGVVDDSQLPKDRFSAERLKGVDSTLKIQPAKLEDSAVYLCASSLDSGSYNEQFFGPGTRLTVL.

This clonotype came up a few times. V and J are TRBV27 and TRBJ2-1; D unclear. The CDR3 runs to 16 residues. Between the trimmed V and J ends, which lost 3 bases and 2 bases, there was a span of 14 bases. The germline CDR1 and CDR2 sequences are MNHEY and SMNVEV (reference sequence). This chain's CDR3 is CASSLFKALTYNEQFF. The CDR3 DNA is TGTGCCAGCAGTTTGTTCAAAGCGCTAACCTACAATGAGCAGTTCTTC.

The sample holds many counts of this clonotype. The rearrangement links TRBV27 to TRBJ1-5; 10 bases are a match to TRBD1. Germline V gene sequence: CDR1 MNHEY, CDR2 SMNVEV (reference sequence). The CDR3 is 15 amino acids. V was clipped by 6 bases and J by 6 bases; unmatched bases: 8. The CDR3 region is CASSLTGGAGQPQHF. In DNA form, the CDR3 reads TGTGCCAGCAGCCTGACAGGGGGCGCAGGTCAGCCCCAGCATTTT.